The clone carrying this TCR beta chain came up once. The CDR3 has 15 amino acids. Trimming took off 5 bases at V and 2 bases at J, with 10 bases between the two ends. CDR1 is SGHTA, CDR2 FQGNSA, per germline. This entry belongs to a study of blood T cell repertoires in COVID-19. Profiling relied on immunoSEQ multiplex PCR, and the TCRdb table lists in-frame clones only, not all of them. The profile shows around 150,000 clones, 70% to 90% of them singletons. This chain links TRBV7-2 with TRBJ2-6, with D maybe TRBD2 (5 bases). The sequencing input was PBMCs or T cells enriched from blood (not recorded which). The TCR sequence derives from a woman in her forties or fifties who had recovered from COVID-19. CDR3 DNA: TGTGCCAGCAGCCCGCCCGGGGCTGGGGCCAACGTCCTGACTTTC. Translated: CASSPPGAGANVLTF.